One and the same sample provided the 4 T cell receptor beta chains below, sequenced in a study of CXCR3-negative and CXCR3-positive naive CD8 T cells. UMI-labeled 5' RACE TRB cDNA libraries were prepared from the cells. TCRdb re-called the 5' RACE reads and catalogs CDR3 proteins one per entry, DNA excluded. The sample's table shows 75,000 to 95,000 distinct CDR3 sequences. The sequenced material came from naive CXCR3- CD8+ T cells from blood. The subset was: CD45RO-CCR7+CD27+CD95- naive CD8+ T cells lacking CXCR3 (TNR3-). The source is a human donor in good health. Some clones in this sample may be carry-over from other donors' samples.

The V and J genes are TRBV7-6 and TRBJ1-1; the D call from TCRdb, TRBD1, cannot be confirmed without DNA. Per the germline V gene, CDR1 is SGHVS and CDR2 is FNYEAQ. This CDR3 has 13 amino acids. The CDR3 here is CASSSGQGRMAFF.

The genes are TRBV27 and TRBJ2-7; absent DNA, TCRdb's TRBD2 call cannot be checked. CDR1 and CDR2 from the germline V gene are MNHEY and SMNVEV (reference sequence). The CDR3 loop spans 13 amino acids. The CDR3 loop reads CASSLLGPGEQYF.

The chain uses TRBV5-6 and TRBJ1-1. CDR3 length: 13 amino acids. Germline CDR1 reads SGHDT; CDR2 reads YYEEEE. This CDR3 reads CASSSWGGTEAFF.

The chain links TRBV20-1 to TRBJ1-1; without DNA, the TCRdb call of TRBD1 cannot be checked. The CDR3 runs to 12 residues. The V gene's germline CDR1 is DFQATT and CDR2 SNEGSKA (reference sequence). The CDR3 protein is CSARQGNTEAFF.